This entry is about one TCR beta chain. This clone came up many times. The antigen it recognizes is unknown. It has no much larger one-base neighbor in the sample; base qualities were not kept. The library relied on the immunoSEQ multiplex PCR assay. TCRdb limited this immuneACCESS table to in-frame rearrangements with V and J called. A share of clones is missing; checked studies link under half to unresolved V genes, and the rest is unexplained. Across this sample there are tens of thousands of clones, with under 85% seen only once. Clones ranked in the top ten supply around 2% of the sample. Ipilimumab was given at 1 mg/kg intravenously on day 1 of selected weeks, and checkpoint therapy started 14 to 28 days after autologous transplant. Patients received nivolumab at 3 mg/kg intravenously on day 1 of weeks 1, 4, 7, 10, and every two weeks through week 26. The study was a Phase Ib clinical trial testing combined checkpoint inhibition with ipilimumab and nivolumab as consolidation after autologous stem cell transplantation.

These data belong to a study of ipilimumab plus nivolumab after autologous stem cell transplantation (dated by TCRdb to the early 2020s). The study in broad terms: The median number of doses received by trial patients was roughly 5 for ipilimumab and 8 or 9 for nivolumab. The intent-to-treat population of the trial was made up of around 35 patients. Primary refractory and relapsed disease were included in the DLBCL cohort, with 18-month progression-free survival of around 88% and 27%, respectively. Patients in the trial were undergoing autologous transplant and had high-risk diffuse large B cell lymphoma, mature T cell lymphoma, or multiple myeloma.

Cut back by 7 bases and 8 bases, the V and J ends lie 23 bases apart. From cysteine to phenylalanine, the CDR3 is 14 amino acids long. Only CDR3 DNA remains: 42 bases, in frame from the first base. CDR1 and CDR2, per the germline V gene, are SQVTM and ANQGSEA. Broad study findings and their caveats: Per the authors, a biologic rationale for further study of the post-transplant checkpoint inhibition approach was offered by T cell receptor repertoire, regulatory T cell phenotype and gut microbiota profiles. Combined checkpoint inhibition as post-transplant consolidation was concluded by the authors to appear tolerable.

This sample comprised PBMCs, obtained in a trial of ipilimumab plus nivolumab as post-transplant consolidation. The sequence is built from TRBV29-1 and TRBJ1-2, with TRBD1 tentatively as D gene (5 bases match). This clonotype was obtained from a male donor with diffuse large B-cell lymphoma. The nucleotides are TGCAGCGCGGTTGGGGCAGGTGTGTCGGGAGGCTACACCTTC. Translated, it gives CSAVGAGVSGGYTF.